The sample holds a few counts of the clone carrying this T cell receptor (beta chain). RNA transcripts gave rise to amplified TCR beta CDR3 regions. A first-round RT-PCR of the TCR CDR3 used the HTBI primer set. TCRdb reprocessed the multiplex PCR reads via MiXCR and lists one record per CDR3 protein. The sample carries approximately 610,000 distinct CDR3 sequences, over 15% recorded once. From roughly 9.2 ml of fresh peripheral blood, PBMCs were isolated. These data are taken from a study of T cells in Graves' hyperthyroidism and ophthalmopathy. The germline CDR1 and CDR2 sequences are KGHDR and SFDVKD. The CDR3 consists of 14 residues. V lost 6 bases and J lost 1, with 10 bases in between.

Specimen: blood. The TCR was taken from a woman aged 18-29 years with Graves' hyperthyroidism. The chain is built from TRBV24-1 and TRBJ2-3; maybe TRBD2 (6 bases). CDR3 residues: CATSRGTGTDTQYF. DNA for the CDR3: TGTGCCACCAGTCGGGGGACGGGCACAGATACGCAGTATTTT.